This TCR beta chain was identified in a study of T cells in Graves' hyperthyroidism and ophthalmopathy. On the study more broadly: Sampling of peripheral blood happened at initial diagnosis, prior to any treatment.

TCR beta CDR3 region amplification was performed from RNA transcripts. TCR CDR3 underwent first-round RT-PCR with the HTBI primer set. TCRdb processed the multiplex PCR reads anew with MiXCR; each CDR3 protein has one entry. This repertoire shows about 290,000 distinct CDR3 sequences, roughly 15% found once; its top ten account for roughly 30%. The CDR3 covers 14 residues. Germline CDR1 and CDR2: SEHNR and FQNEAQ (reference sequence). J lost 6 bases, V lost 7 bases, and 11 bases had no gene match. In its sample, this clonotype was seen many times. Diagnosis rested on symptoms, serum thyroxine and TRAb, thyroid ultrasound, and orbital computed tomography.

V usage is TRBV7-9 and J usage is TRBJ2-7; TRBD1 aligns across 8 bases. The clonotype was recovered from a woman aged 50 to 65 with Graves' hyperthyroidism that later progressed to Graves' ophthalmopathy. Sample: blood. CDR3 sequence (DNA): TGTGCCAGCAACGACAGGGGAAGTACGGGCGAGCAGTACTTC. Translation: CASNDRGSTGEQYF.